This TCR beta chain was documented in a study of OX40 agonist ivuxolimab in advanced cancers. The V gene's germline CDR1 is SSHAT and CDR2 FNYEAQ (reference sequence). The CDR3 has 15 residues. V was shortened by 2 bases and J by 3 bases, with 12 bases between the two germline ends. This clone was detected once. The method was immunoSEQ multiplex PCR; TCRdb's version includes in-frame clones alone and lacks a portion of them. The sample has 60,000 to 90,000 clones; around 87% are singletons. This chain connects TRBV7-7 to TRBJ2-3; weak D call: TRBD2 (6 bases). The input for sequencing was CD4+ or CD8+ T cells sorted from blood, taken in a trial of the OX40 agonist ivuxolimab. The receptor comes from an adult with an advanced solid tumor such as melanoma, head and neck, liver or kidney cancer. The CDR3 sequence is CASSLTAGRTDTQYF. For the CDR3, the DNA is TGTGCCAGCAGCTTAACGGCAGGGAGGACAGATACGCAGTATTTT.